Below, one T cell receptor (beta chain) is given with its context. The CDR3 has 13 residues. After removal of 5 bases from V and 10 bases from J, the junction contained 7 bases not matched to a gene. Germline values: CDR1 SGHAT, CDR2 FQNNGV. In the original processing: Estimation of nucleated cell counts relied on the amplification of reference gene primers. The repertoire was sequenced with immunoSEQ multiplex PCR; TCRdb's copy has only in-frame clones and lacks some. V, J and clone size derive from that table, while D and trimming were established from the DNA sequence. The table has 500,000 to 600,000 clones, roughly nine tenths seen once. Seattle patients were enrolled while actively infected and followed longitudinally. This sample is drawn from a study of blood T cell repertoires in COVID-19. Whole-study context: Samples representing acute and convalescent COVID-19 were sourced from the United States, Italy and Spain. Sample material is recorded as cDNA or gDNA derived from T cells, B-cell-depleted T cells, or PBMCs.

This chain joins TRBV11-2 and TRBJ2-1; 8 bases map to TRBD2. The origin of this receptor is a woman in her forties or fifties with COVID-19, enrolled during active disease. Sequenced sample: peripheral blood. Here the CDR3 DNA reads TGTGCCAGCAGCCGAAGGGGCGGGGGGGAGCAGTTCTTC. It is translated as CASSRRGGGEQFF.